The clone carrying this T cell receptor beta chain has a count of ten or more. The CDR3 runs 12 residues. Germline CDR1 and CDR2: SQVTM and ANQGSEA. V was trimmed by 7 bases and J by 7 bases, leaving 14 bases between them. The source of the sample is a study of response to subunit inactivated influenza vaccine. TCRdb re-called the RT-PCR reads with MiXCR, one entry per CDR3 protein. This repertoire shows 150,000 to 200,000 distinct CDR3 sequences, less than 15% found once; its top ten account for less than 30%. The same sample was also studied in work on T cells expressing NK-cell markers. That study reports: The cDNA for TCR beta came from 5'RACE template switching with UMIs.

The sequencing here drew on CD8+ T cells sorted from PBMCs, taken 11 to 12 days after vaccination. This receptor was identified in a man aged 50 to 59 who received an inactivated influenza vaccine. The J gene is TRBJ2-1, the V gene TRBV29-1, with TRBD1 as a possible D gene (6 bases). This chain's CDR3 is CSGTHRVNEQFF. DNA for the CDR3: TGCAGCGGCACCCACAGGGTAAATGAGCAGTTCTTC.